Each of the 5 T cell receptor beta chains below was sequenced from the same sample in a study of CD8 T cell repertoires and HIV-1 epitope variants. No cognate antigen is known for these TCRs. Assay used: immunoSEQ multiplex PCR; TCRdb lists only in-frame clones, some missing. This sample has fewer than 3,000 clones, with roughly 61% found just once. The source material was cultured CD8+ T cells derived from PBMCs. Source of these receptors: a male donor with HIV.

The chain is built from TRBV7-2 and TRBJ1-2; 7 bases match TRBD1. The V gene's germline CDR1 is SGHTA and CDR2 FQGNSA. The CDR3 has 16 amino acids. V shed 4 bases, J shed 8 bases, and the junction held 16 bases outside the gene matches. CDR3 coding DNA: TGTGCCAGCAGCTCCTACAGGGGCCTGCTGGTGAGGGGCTACACCTTC. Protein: CASSSYRGLLVRGYTF.

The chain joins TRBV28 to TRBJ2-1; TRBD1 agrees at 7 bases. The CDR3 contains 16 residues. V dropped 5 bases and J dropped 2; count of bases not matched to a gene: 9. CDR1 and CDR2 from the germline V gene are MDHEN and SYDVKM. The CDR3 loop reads CASSMTRQGAYNEQFF. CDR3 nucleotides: TGTGCCAGCAGTATGACTCGACAGGGAGCCTACAATGAGCAGTTCTTC.

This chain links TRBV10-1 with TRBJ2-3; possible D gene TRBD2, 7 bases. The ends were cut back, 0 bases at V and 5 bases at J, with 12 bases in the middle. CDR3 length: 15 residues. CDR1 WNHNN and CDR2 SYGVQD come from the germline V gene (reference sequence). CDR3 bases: TGCGCCAGCAGTGAGTCGGGGGGGCCGGGAGATACGCAGTATTTT. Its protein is CASSESGGPGDTQYF.

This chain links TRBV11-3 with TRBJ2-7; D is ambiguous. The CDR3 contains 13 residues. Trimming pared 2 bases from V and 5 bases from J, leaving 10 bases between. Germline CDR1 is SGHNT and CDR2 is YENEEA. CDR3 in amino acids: CASSLTRWDEQYF. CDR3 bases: TGTGCCAGCAGCTTAACACGGTGGGACGAGCAGTACTTC.

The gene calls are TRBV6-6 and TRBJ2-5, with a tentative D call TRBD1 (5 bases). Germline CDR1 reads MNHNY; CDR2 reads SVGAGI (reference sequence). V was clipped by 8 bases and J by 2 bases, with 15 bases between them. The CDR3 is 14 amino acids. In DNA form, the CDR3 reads TGTGCCAGCTCCCCTGGGGCAGCGCAAGAGACCCAGTACTTC. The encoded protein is CASSPGAAQETQYF.